Detailed here is one T cell receptor (beta chain). This sample is part of a study of blood T cell repertoires in COVID-19. Background on the study: From T cells, B-cell-depleted T cells, or PBMCs came the material, which was cDNA or gDNA.

The CDR3 is 16 residues long. Germline CDR1 reads LGHNT; CDR2 reads FRNRAP. V lost 3 bases to trimming and J lost 5 bases; unmatched junction nucleotides: 5. The repertoire was sequenced with immunoSEQ multiplex PCR; TCRdb's copy has only in-frame clones and lacks some. The data show around 300,000 clones, 85% to 90% seen once. Recruited during active infection, patients (from Seattle) were subsequently followed longitudinally. The sequencing sample was made of peripheral blood. The TCR sequence derives from a woman between 50 and 59 years old with COVID-19, enrolled during active disease. The genes are TRBV12-5 and TRBJ2-5, with 14 bases identical to TRBD2. In nucleotides, the CDR3 is TGTGCTAGTGGTTTTCCGGGACTAGCGGGAGTTGAGACCCAGTACTTC. This gives the protein CASGFPGLAGVETQYF.